What follows describes a single TCR beta chain. Its antigen remains unidentified. It was about 10 milliliters of peripheral blood that were drawn from each donor. Isolation per sample recovered at least 6 million PBMCs. It was with a sample-barcoded 5' primer and a J-beta primer mix that a second PCR of about 6 to 12 cycles was run. MiXCR was run by TCRdb on the 5' RACE reads, yielding one entry per CDR3 protein. Among over 600,000 distinct CDR3 sequences listed, roughly three fifths were seen once. The CDR3 loop spans 12 amino acids. The germline CDR1 and CDR2 sequences are ENHRY and SYGVKD. The ends were cut back, 11 bases at V and 2 bases at J, with 12 bases in the middle. This sample was included in a study of blood T cells in healthy people across ages. The study, taken as a whole, reports: Long-lived donors carried more naive CD4+ cells and greater diversity than aged donors.

Specimen: blood. V gene TRBV10-3 combines with J gene TRBJ1-1, with no clear D. This TCR derives from a man aged 40-49 years in good health. The CDR3 DNA reads as TGTGCCGCGCAGTCCCTAAACACTGAAGCTTTCTTT. Amino acid sequence: CAAQSLNTEAFF.